The 20 T cell receptor beta chains presented below share a single source sample, sequenced in a study of cytomegalovirus exposure and HLA in healthy donors. Researchers ran the PCR with 60 Vbeta and 13 Jbeta primers. Produced via immunoSEQ multiplex PCR; TCRdb's table is partial and in-frame only. The table shows some 160,000 clones, with 84% occurring only once. The sample was PBMCs. The receptors stem from a man aged 50 to 59 in good health and CMV-seropositive.

This chain uses TRBV6-5 with TRBJ2-5; 8 bases line up with TRBD2. CDR1 MNHEY and CDR2 SVGAGI come from the germline V gene. This CDR3 spans 13 amino acids. V lost 6 bases to trimming and J lost 2 bases; unmatched junction nucleotides: 2. The CDR3 DNA is TGTGCCAGCAGGACTAGCGCACAAGAGACCCAGTACTTC. Protein product: CASRTSAQETQYF.

As regards this clone: The same CDR3 is also encoded by other DNA sequences in this sample. The CDR3 region is CASSARTNTGELFF. Written as DNA, the CDR3 is TGTGCCAGCAGCGCCAGAACGAACACCGGGGAGCTGTTTTTT. This chain uses TRBV9 with TRBJ2-2; D remains unclear. The CDR3 consists of 14 residues. V was cut by 3 bases and J by 0 bases, with 6 bases left in between. Germline CDR1 reads SGDLS; CDR2 reads YYNGEE. The full variable domain, rest sourced from reference TRBV9 and TRBJ2-2, is DSGVTQTPKHLITATGQRVTLRCSPRSGDLSVYWYQQSLDQGLQFLIQYYNGEERAKGNILERFSAQQFPDLHSELNLSSLELGDSALYFCASSARTNTGELFFGEGSRLTVL.

This clone was picked up a small number of times. The CDR3 DNA sequence: TGTGCCAGCAGCCAGGGGGGAGATACGCAGTATTTT. Amino acid sequence: CASSQGGDTQYF. The chain uses TRBV11-2 and TRBJ2-3, with a weak D call TRBD1 (7 bases). Trimming left V 5 bases short and J 5 bases short, with 8 bases between. Germline assignment: CDR1 SGHAT and CDR2 FQNNGV. This CDR3 comprises 12 residues. Variable domain in full (rest from reference TRBV11-2 and TRBJ2-3): EAGVAQSPRYKIIEKRQSVAFWCNPISGHATLYWYQQILGQGPKLLIQFQNNGVVDDSQLPKDRFSAERLKGVDSTLKIQPAKLEDSAVYLCASSQGGDTQYFGPGTRLTVL.

The table lists this clone with a count of one. The V gene is TRBV29-1, the J gene TRBJ1-3; D is perhaps TRBD1 (5 bases). From germline, CDR1 is SQVTM and CDR2 ANQGSEA. The CDR3 is 15 amino acids. V was trimmed by 0 bases and J by 2 bases, leaving 11 bases between them. The CDR3 DNA reads TGCAGCGTTGAAGATCTGCCAGGGCCTGGAAACACCATATATTTT. Residues: CSVEDLPGPGNTIYF.

The J gene is TRBJ2-3, the V gene TRBV29-1; 7 positions agree with TRBD1. From germline, CDR1 is SQVTM and CDR2 ANQGSEA. Germline trimming cut 7 bases from V and 6 bases from J; bases unmatched to any gene: 10. The CDR3 contains 13 residues. The CDR3 coding sequence is TGCAGCGCTGTGACAGGGCTCGCGGATACGCAGTATTTT. It yields the protein CSAVTGLADTQYF.

The rearrangement links TRBV25-1 to TRBJ2-2, with 7 nucleotides matching TRBD1. This CDR3 is 17 amino acids long. Unmatched junction bases numbered 11, after V lost 1 base and J lost 6 bases. Germline values: CDR1 MGHDK, CDR2 SYGVNS. The CDR3 region is CASSESRGQGNPGELFF. The CDR3 bases are TGTGCCAGCAGTGAATCGAGGGGGCAGGGCAATCCCGGGGAGCTGTTTTTT.

The rearrangement joins TRBV7-3 to TRBJ2-5; 8 bases are shared with TRBD1. The CDR3 sequence is 14 residues long. The V and J ends lost 4 bases and 1 base, in that order; junction bases with no gene match: 2. The germline CDR1 and CDR2 sequences are SGHTA and FQGTGA. The CDR3 here is CASSSTGGQETQYF. The CDR3 nucleotides read TGTGCCAGCAGCTCTACAGGGGGCCAAGAGACCCAGTACTTC. The full variable domain, its missing parts supplied by reference TRBV7-3 and TRBJ2-5, is GAGVSQTPSNKVTEKGKYVELRCDPISGHTALYWYRQSLGQGPEFLIYFQGTGAADDSGLPNDRFFAVRPEGSVSTLKIQRTERGDSAVYLCASSSTGGQETQYFGPGTRLLVL.

In nucleotides, the CDR3 is TGCGCCAGCAGCCAACAGGGGGGCTCCTACAATGAGCAGTTCTTC. It yields the protein CASSQQGGSYNEQFF. This chain joins TRBV5-1 and TRBJ2-1, with 8 bases lining up with TRBD1. The CDR3 spans 15 residues. V was pared by 4 bases and J by 0 bases, with 3 bases of the junction left unmatched. Germline-derived CDR1 and CDR2 are SGHRS and YFSETQ.

The count of this clone is one. The chain links TRBV6-5 to TRBJ1-6; the match to TRBD1 covers 10 bases. The V segment lost 6 bases and the J segment 7 bases; nucleotides outside the gene matches: 6. CDR1 and CDR2 from the germline V gene are MNHEY and SVGAGI. CDR3 length: 15 amino acids. The CDR3: CASSSRTGGNSPLHF. The CDR3, as DNA: TGTGCCAGCAGCAGCAGGACAGGGGGGAATTCACCCCTCCACTTT.

This sequence joins TRBV19 and TRBJ1-1; TRBD1 aligns across 8 bases. The V segment lost 3 bases and the J segment 1 base; nucleotides outside the gene matches: 4. CDR1 LNHDA and CDR2 SQIVND come from the germline V gene (reference sequence). The CDR3 loop spans 15 amino acids. CDR3 sequence (DNA): TGTGCCAGTAGTATCCGAGGACAGGGGAACACTGAAGCTTTCTTT. It codes for CASSIRGQGNTEAFF. The full variable domain, with the rest looked up from reference TRBV19 and TRBJ1-1, is DGGITQSPKYLFRKEGQNVTLSCEQNLNHDAMYWYRQDPGQGLRLIYYSQIVNDFQKGDIAEGYSVSREKKESFPLTVTSAQKNPTAFYLCASSIRGQGNTEAFFGQGTRLTVV.

V is TRBV2 and J is TRBJ2-7; no definite D call. Germline V gene data show CDR1 as SNHLY and CDR2 as FYNNEI. Trimming stripped 2 bases from V and 0 bases from J, with 11 bases between. This CDR3 has 15 residues. The DNA of the CDR3 is TGTGCCAGCAGTGAAACGGCGGTTAGCTCCTACGAGCAGTACGTC. This sequence encodes CASSETAVSSYEQYV.

This rearrangement joins TRBV5-8 to TRBJ2-7, with D possibly being TRBD1 (5 bases). The CDR3 covers 13 residues. CDR1 is SGHTS and CDR2 is YDEGEE in the germline V gene. Trimming took off 7 bases at V and 2 bases at J, with 13 bases between the two ends. For the CDR3, the DNA is TGTGCCAGCGGACCAACAGGAACCTACGAGCAGTACGTC. Amino acid sequence: CASGPTGTYEQYV.

The rearrangement uses TRBV5-1 and TRBJ2-2; D is unresolved. Germline CDR1 SGHRS, CDR2 YFSETQ. V lost 3 bases and J 3 bases, leaving 6 bases between the germline ends. The CDR3 is 13 amino acids. CDR3 loop: CASSWRDTGELFF. CDR3 nucleotide sequence: TGCGCCAGCAGCTGGAGAGACACCGGGGAGCTGTTTTTT.

Of note for this clone: A read error may produce the germline difference seen at one junction end. The chain couples TRBV6-5 to TRBJ1-4; D gene uncertain. The CDR3 covers 15 residues. The V gene's germline CDR1 is MNHEY and CDR2 SVGAGI. The CDR3 region is CASSYSPGVNEKLFF. Here the CDR3 DNA reads TGTGCCAGTAGTTACTCGCCCGGGGTTAATGAAAAACTGTTTTTT.

In its sample, this clone was seen a few times. This rearrangement joins TRBV6-5 to TRBJ2-7; TRBD1 aligns across 8 bases. The germline V gene has CDR1 MNHEY and CDR2 SVGAGI. The CDR3 is made up of 12 amino acids. V was clipped by 6 bases and J by 6 bases; unmatched bases: 4. In nucleotides, the CDR3 is TGTGCCAGCAGCTTCGACAGGGGCGAGCAGTACTTC. It is translated as CASSFDRGEQYF.

This clone was seen just once. V gene TRBV7-6 combines with J gene TRBJ1-5; D unresolved. The germline V gene encodes CDR1 SGHVS and CDR2 FNYEAQ. CDR3 length: 16 amino acids. Trimming cost V 0 bases and J 2 bases, with 11 bases left between them. CDR3 nucleotides: TGTGCCAGCAGCTTAGCTGCGGCACCGGGCAATCAGCCCCAGCATTTT. This codes for CASSLAAAPGNQPQHF.

The V call is TRBV6-5, the J call TRBJ2-4, with 8 bases that match TRBD2. The CDR3 length is 13 residues. The V segment lost 2 bases and the J segment 10 bases; nucleotides outside the gene matches: 4. The germline gives CDR1 MNHEY, CDR2 SVGAGI. In DNA form, the CDR3 reads TGTGCCAGCAGTTACAAGCTAGCGGGTATTCAGTACTTC. As protein: CASSYKLAGIQYF.

This sequence joins TRBV5-6 and TRBJ2-2, with 7 bases matching TRBD2. Germline V CDR1 and CDR2: SGHDT, YYEEEE. After removal of 1 base from V and 6 bases from J, the junction contained 15 bases not matched to a gene. The CDR3 is 18 residues long. CDR3 in DNA: TGTGCCAGCAGCTTGTACCGTCCAAGGACTAGTTGGTCCGGGGAGCTGTTTTTT. It translates to CASSLYRPRTSWSGELFF.

With respect to this clone: The junction departs from germline at one end; a sequencing error may be responsible. The J gene is TRBJ1-2, the V gene TRBV15; the D gene is possibly TRBD1 (6 bases). Germline V gene data show CDR1 as LNHNV and CDR2 as YYDKDF (reference sequence). The CDR3 loop spans 13 amino acids. The CDR3 DNA follows: TGTGCCACCAGCAGAGATCACACAGGGTCCCCCCTCTTC. Protein sequence: CATSRDHTGSPLF.

This rearrangement joins TRBV9 to TRBJ1-3; no clear D gene. The CDR3 consists of 13 residues. The V gene's germline CDR1 is SGDLS and CDR2 YYNGEE. V was trimmed by 4 bases and J by 3 bases, leaving 8 bases between them. The CDR3, as DNA: TGTGCCAGCAGCCCCCGGTATGGAAACACCATATATTTT. This sequence encodes CASSPRYGNTIYF.